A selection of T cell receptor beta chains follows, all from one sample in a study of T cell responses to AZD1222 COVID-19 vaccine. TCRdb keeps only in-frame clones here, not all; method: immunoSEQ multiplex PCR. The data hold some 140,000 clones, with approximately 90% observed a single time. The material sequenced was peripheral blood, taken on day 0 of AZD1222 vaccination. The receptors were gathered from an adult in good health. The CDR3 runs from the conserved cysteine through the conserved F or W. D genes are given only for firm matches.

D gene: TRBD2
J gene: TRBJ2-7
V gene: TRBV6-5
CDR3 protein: CASSYSTSTSYEQYF
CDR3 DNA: TGTGCCAGCAGTTACTCGACTAGCACCTCCTACGAGCAGTACTTC

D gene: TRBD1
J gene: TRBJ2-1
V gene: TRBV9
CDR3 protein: CASSRDRGGYNEQFF
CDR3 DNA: TGTGCCAGCAGCAGGGACAGGGGTGGCTACAATGAGCAGTTCTTC

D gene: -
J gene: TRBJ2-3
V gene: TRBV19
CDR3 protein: CASSMRRIREDTQYF
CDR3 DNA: TGTGCCAGTAGTATGCGGAGGATAAGAGAAGATACGCAGTATTTT

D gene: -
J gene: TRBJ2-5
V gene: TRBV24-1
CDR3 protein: CATSDERQETQYF
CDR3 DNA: TGTGCCACCAGTGATGAGAGGCAAGAGACCCAGTACTTC

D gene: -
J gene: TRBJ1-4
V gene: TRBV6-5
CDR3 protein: CASSSGFGSEKLFF
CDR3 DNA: TGTGCCAGCAGCTCAGGGTTTGGGAGTGAAAAACTGTTTTTT

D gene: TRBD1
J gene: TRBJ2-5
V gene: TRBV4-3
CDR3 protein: CASSQSTGARETQYF
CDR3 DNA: TGCGCCAGCAGCCAATCTACAGGGGCAAGGGAGACCCAGTACTTC

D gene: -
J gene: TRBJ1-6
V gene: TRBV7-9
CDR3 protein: CASSSVTEYNSPLHF
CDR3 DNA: TGTGCCAGCAGCTCTGTGACTGAGTATAATTCACCCCTCCACTTT

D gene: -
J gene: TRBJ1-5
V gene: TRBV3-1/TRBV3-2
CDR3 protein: CASSQEAGSQPQHF
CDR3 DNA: TGTGCCAGCAGCCAAGAAGCAGGGAGTCAGCCCCAGCATTTT

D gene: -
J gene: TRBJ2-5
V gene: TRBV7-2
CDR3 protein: CASSRGRIQETQYF
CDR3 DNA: TGTGCCAGCAGCCGTGGACGGATCCAAGAGACCCAGTACTTC

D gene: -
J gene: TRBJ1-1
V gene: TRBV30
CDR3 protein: CAWGKEGQAFF
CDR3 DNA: TGTGCCTGGGGGAAGGAGGGTCAAGCTTTCTTT

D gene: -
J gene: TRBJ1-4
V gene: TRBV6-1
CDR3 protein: CASSEIGRVATNEKLFF
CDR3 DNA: TGTGCCAGCAGTGAAATCGGCCGCGTTGCAACTAATGAAAAACTGTTTTTT